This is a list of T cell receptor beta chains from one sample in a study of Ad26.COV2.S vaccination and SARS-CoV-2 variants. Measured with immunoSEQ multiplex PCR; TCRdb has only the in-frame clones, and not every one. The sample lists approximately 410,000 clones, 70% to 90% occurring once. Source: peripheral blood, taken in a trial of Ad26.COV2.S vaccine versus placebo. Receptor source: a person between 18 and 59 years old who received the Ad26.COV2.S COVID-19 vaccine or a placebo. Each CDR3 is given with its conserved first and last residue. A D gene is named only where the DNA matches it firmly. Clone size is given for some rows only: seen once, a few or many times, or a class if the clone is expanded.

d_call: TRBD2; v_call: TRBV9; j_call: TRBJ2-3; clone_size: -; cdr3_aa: CASSVYGGETDTQYF; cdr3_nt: TGTGCCAGCAGCGTATACGGGGGGGAGACAGATACGCAGTATTTT
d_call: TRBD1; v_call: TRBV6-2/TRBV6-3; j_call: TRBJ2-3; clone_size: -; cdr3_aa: CASSYDGQGFADTQYF; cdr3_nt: TGTGCCAGCAGTTACGACGGACAGGGGTTCGCAGATACGCAGTATTTT
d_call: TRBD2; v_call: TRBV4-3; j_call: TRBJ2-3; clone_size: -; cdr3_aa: CASSQDLGLAGTSSTDTQYF; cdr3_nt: TGCGCCAGCAGCCAAGATCTCGGACTAGCGGGGACTTCTAGCACAGATACGCAGTATTTT
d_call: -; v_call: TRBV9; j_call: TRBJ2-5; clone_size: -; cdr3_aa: CASSVQIQETQYF; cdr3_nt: TGTGCCAGCAGCGTACAGATTCAAGAGACCCAGTACTTC
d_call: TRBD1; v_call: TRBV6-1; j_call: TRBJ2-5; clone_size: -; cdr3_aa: CASSEGQGARETQYF; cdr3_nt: TGTGCCAGCAGTGAGGGACAGGGGGCTCGGGAGACCCAGTACTTC
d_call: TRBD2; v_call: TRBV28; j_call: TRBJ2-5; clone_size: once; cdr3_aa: CASSIAGLAGGQETQYF; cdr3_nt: TGTGCCAGCAGTATCGCAGGACTAGCGGGGGGGCAAGAGACCCAGTACTTC
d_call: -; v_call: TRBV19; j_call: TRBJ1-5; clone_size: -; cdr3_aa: CASSSTGFNQPQHF; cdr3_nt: TGTGCCAGTAGCTCGACAGGATTCAATCAGCCCCAGCATTTT
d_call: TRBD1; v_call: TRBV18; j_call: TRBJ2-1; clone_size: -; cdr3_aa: CASSYDRGLYNEQFF; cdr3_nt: TGTGCCAGCTCCTACGACAGGGGGCTATACAATGAGCAGTTCTTC
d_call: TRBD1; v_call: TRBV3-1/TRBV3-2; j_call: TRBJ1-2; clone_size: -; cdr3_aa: CASSLPGQGANYGYTF; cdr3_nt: TGTGCCAGCAGCCTACCGGGACAGGGGGCTAACTATGGCTACACCTTC
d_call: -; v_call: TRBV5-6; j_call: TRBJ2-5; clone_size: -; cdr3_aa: CASSLLSDPGFDETQYF; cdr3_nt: TGTGCCAGTTCGCTCCTCTCCGACCCAGGGTTCGATGAGACCCAGTACTTC
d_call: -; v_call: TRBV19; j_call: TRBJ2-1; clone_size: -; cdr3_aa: CASSMGRAGNEQFF; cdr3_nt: TGTGCCAGTAGTATGGGCAGGGCCGGGAATGAGCAGTTCTTC
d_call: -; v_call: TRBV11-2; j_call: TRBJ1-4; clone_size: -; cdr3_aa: CASSLGKGGNEKLFF; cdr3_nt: TGTGCCAGCAGCTTAGGAAAGGGGGGTAATGAAAAACTGTTTTTT
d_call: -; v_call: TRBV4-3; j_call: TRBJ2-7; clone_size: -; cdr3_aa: CASSLHRYYYEQYF; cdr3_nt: TGCGCCAGCAGCCTCCACAGGTATTACTACGAGCAGTACTTC
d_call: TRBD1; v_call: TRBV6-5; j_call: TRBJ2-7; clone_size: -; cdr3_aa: CASSPGQGSYEQYF; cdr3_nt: TGTGCCAGCAGTCCGGGACAGGGATCCTACGAGCAGTACTTC
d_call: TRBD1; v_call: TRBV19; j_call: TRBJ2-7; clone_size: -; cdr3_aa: CASSTTGTGWYEQYF; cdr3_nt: TGTGCCAGTAGTACGACCGGGACAGGGTGGTACGAGCAGTACTTC
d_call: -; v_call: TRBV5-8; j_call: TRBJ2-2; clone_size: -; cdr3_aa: CASSPQMGTGELFF; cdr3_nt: TGTGCCAGCAGCCCACAAATGGGCACCGGGGAGCTGTTTTTT
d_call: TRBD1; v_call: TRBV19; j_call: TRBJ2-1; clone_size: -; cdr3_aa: CASSIDLLNPGQGYNEQFF; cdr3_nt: TGTGCCAGTAGTATAGATCTGTTGAATCCGGGACAGGGCTACAATGAGCAGTTCTTC
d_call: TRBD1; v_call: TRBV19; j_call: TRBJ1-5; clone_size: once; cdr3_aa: CASSILRGQGYNQPQHF; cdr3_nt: TGTGCCAGTAGTATCCTCAGGGGACAGGGGTACAATCAGCCCCAGCATTTT
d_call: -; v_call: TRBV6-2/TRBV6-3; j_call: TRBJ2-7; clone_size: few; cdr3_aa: CASSYFQGSYEQYF; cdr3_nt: TGTGCCAGCAGTTACTTCCAGGGTTCCTACGAGCAGTACTTC
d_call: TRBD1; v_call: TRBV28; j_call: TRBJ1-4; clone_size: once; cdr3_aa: CASSFRGLTNEKLFF; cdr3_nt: TGTGCCAGCAGTTTCAGGGGGCTTACTAATGAAAAACTGTTTTTT
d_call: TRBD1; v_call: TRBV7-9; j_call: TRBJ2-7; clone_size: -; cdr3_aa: CASSQWDRGYEQYF; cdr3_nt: TGTGCCAGCAGCCAGTGGGACAGGGGTTACGAGCAGTACTTC
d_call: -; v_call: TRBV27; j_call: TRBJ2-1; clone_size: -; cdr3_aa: CASSLEAGGQFF; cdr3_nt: TGTGCCAGCAGTTTAGAGGCCGGCGGTCAGTTCTTC
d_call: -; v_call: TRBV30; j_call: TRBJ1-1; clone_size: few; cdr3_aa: CAWSRGAWNTEAFF; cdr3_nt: TGTGCCTGGAGTCGGGGGGCCTGGAACACTGAAGCTTTCTTT
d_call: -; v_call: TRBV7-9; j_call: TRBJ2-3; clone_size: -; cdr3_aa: CASSLTRRGNTQYF; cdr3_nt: TGTGCCAGCAGCTTAACCCGGCGGGGTAATACGCAGTATTTT
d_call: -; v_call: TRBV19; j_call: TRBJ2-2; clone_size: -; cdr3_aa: CASSGGELFF; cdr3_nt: TGTGCCAGTAGTGGGGGGGAGCTGTTTTTT
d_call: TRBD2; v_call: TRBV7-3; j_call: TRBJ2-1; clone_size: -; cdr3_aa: CASSLHGTSANNEQFF; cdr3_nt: TGTGCCAGCAGCCTCCACGGGACTAGCGCGAACAATGAGCAGTTCTTC
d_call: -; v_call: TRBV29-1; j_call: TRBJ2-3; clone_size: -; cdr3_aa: CSGALGWGPSTDTQYF; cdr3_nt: TGCAGCGGCGCCCTCGGGTGGGGGCCTAGCACAGATACGCAGTATTTT
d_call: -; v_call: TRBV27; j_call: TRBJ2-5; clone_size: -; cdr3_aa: CASSSWDESGQYF; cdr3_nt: TGTGCCAGCAGTTCGTGGGACGAGTCAGGCCAGTACTTC
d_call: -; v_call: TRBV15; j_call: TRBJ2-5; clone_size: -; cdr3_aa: CATRTHQTQYF; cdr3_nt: TGTGCCACCAGAACACACCAGACCCAGTACTTC
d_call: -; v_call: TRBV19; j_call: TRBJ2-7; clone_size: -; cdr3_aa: CASRPTVSSYEQYF; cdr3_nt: TGTGCCAGTAGACCGACGGTCAGCTCCTACGAGCAGTACTTC
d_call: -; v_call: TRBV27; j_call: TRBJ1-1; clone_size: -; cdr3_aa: CASSLIGSNTEAFF; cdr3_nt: TGTGCCAGCAGTTTGATTGGCAGTAACACTGAAGCTTTCTTT
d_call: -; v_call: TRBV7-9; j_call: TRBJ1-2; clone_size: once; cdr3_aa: CASSLVRGHHYGYTF; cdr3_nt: TGTGCCAGCAGCTTAGTAAGGGGACACCACTATGGCTACACCTTC
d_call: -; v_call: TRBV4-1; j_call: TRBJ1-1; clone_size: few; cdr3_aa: CASSRGQHTEAFF; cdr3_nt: TGCGCCAGCAGCCGCGGACAGCATACTGAAGCTTTCTTT
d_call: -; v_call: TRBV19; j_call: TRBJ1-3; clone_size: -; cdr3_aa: CASSASSRGLFGNTIYF; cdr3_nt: TGTGCCAGTAGTGCGTCAAGCCGGGGTCTTTTCGGAAACACCATATATTTT
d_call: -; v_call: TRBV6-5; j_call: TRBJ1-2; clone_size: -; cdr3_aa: CASSTSAGAYGYTF; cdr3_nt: TGTGCCAGCAGTACCTCGGCAGGCGCGTATGGCTACACCTTC